This TCR beta chain was sequenced during a study of blood T cells in healthy people across ages. Broader study findings: Strongly correlated with naive T cell percentage was TCR beta diversity. Comparison with aged donors showed that long-lived donors had more naive CD4+ cells and higher diversity.

Through a sample-barcoded 5' primer and a J-beta primer mix, a second PCR was run for 7 to 11 cycles. TCRdb used MiXCR to reprocess the 5' RACE reads, holding one entry per CDR3 protein. Here the sample spans hundreds of thousands of distinct CDR3 sequences, about 32% being singletons. CDR1 is MNHEY, CDR2 SVGAGI, per germline. This CDR3 has 14 residues. V was pared by 5 bases and J by 7 bases, with 15 bases between. Ten or more counts support this clonotype. The antigen is unknown. The receptor was derived from an elderly woman in good health. The chain joins TRBV6-5 to TRBJ1-5; D unresolved. The specimen sequenced was blood. CDR3 nucleotides: TGTGCCAGCAGTGCGGCGTTCGATTTGCAGCCCCAGCATTTT. Protein sequence: CASSAAFDLQPQHF.